This TCR beta chain was captured by sequencing in a study of blood T cell repertoires in COVID-19. Study as a whole: COVID-19 samples, acute and convalescent, were from the United States, Italy and Spain. Sample material is recorded as cDNA or gDNA derived from T cells, B-cell-depleted T cells, or PBMCs.

Per the study methods: Amplification from reference gene primers served as the basis for estimated nucleated cell counts. Clones were read by immunoSEQ multiplex PCR, and TCRdb kept only the in-frame ones, dropping some. The V and J calls and the clone size are those of that table, but D and trimming were determined from the DNA. The table includes 70,000 to 90,000 clones, approximately 79% detected once. Germline loops: CDR1 LNHDA, CDR2 SQIVND (reference sequence). The CDR3 length is 13 residues. V lost 5 bases to trimming and J lost 4 bases, with 8 bases between them. The clonotype comes from a man aged 70-80 years with acute or convalescent COVID-19. This chain joins TRBV19 and TRBJ1-4; the D is unclear. Sequencing was carried out using peripheral blood. CDR3 amino acids: CASSRSVNEKLFF. The CDR3 nucleotides are TGTGCCAGTAGTCGCAGCGTTAATGAAAAACTGTTTTTT.